Shown below are 9 T cell receptor beta chains from a single sample sequenced in a study of patients and donors after allogeneic stem cell transplantation. TCRdb reprocessed the RT-PCR reads via MiXCR and lists one record per CDR3 protein. The sample lists 800,000 to 1,000,000 distinct CDR3 sequences; roughly 18% were seen once. Sequenced material: blood, either unsorted or a sorted T cell fraction (not recorded which). Receptors originate from a human donor who was either an allogeneic HSCT recipient or a stem cell or donor lymphocyte infusion donor (not recorded which). It is not recorded whose cells these are; they may come from a transplant donor.

In its sample, this clonotype was seen a few times. The J gene is TRBJ2-1, the V gene TRBV5-6; 8 nucleotides align to TRBD1. With 2 bases clipped from V and 1 base from J, the junction kept 5 bases outside the gene matches. CDR1 is SGHDT, CDR2 YYEEEE, per germline. The CDR3 has 16 residues. The CDR3 protein is CASSLDRGQSYNEQFF. For the CDR3, the DNA is TGTGCCAGCAGCTTAGACAGGGGACAGTCCTACAATGAGCAGTTCTTC.

The rearrangement joins TRBV7-3 to TRBJ2-2; D is unresolved. The V and J ends lost 5 bases and 7 bases respectively, with 8 bases between them. Germline V lookup: CDR1 SGHTA, CDR2 FQGTGA. There are 12 residues in the CDR3. CDR3 nucleotides: TGTGCCAGCAGCCCAGAGGACGGGGAGCTGTTTTTT. Its translation: CASSPEDGELFF.

The chain couples TRBV27 to TRBJ2-1; D may be TRBD1 or TRBD2 (5 bases each). Germline V gene data show CDR1 as MNHEY and CDR2 as SMNVEV (reference sequence). The CDR3 consists of 15 residues. The germline V and J ends were trimmed by 3 bases and 7 bases, with 16 bases remaining between them. CDR3 DNA: TGTGCCAGCAGTTTCCCCCCGGGACCCCCTAATGAGCAGTTCTTC. It is translated as CASSFPPGPPNEQFF.

This clonotype was detected only a few times. The chain has TRBV29-1 and TRBJ2-7; 8 nucleotides match TRBD2. V trimming: 4 bases; J trimming: 2 bases; junction bases outside the gene matches: 7. The CDR3 consists of 14 residues. In germline, CDR1 is SQVTM, CDR2 ANQGSEA. The CDR3 loop is CSVVRAGVTYEQYF. DNA for the CDR3: TGCAGCGTTGTCAGAGCGGGGGTCACCTACGAGCAGTACTTC.

This clonotype was counted only a few times. V gene TRBV19 combines with J gene TRBJ2-3; 9 nucleotides line up with TRBD2. The V and J ends lost 5 bases and 4 bases, in that order; junction bases with no gene match: 4. The germline V gene encodes CDR1 LNHDA and CDR2 SQIVND (reference sequence). The CDR3 runs 14 residues. CDR3 in DNA: TGTGCCAGTAGTGCCCCTAGCGGGGCAGATACGCAGTATTTT. Translation: CASSAPSGADTQYF.

This clonotype appeared many times. The rearrangement joins TRBV29-1 to TRBJ2-2; D ambiguous. The V and J ends lost 1 base and 4 bases respectively, with 4 bases between them. The germline CDR1 and CDR2 sequences are SQVTM and ANQGSEA. CDR3 size: 12 residues. This CDR3 reads CSVEGGTGELFF. The CDR3 DNA reads TGCAGCGTTGAAGGGGGCACCGGGGAGCTGTTTTTT.

This clonotype has more than one count but fewer than ten. The V and J genes are TRBV3-1 and TRBJ2-2; D is possibly TRBD1 (5 bases). The CDR3 length is 16 residues. V was shortened by 6 bases and J by 8 bases, with 22 bases between the two germline ends. Looked up from germline, CDR1 is LGHDT and CDR2 is YNNKEL (reference sequence). The CDR3 loop is CASRQAQGSGKGELFF. The CDR3 coding sequence is TGTGCCAGCAGGCAGGCCCAGGGATCAGGGAAAGGGGAGCTGTTTTTT.

This chain links TRBV18 with TRBJ1-4; D is unclear. The CDR3 is 13 residues long. Trimming removed 2 bases at V and 7 bases at J, with 8 bases between. From germline, CDR1 is KGHSH and CDR2 LQKENI. The CDR3 DNA follows: TGTGCCAGCTCACCAGTGGGGAGTGAAAAACTGTTTTTT. It translates to CASSPVGSEKLFF.

This clonotype has just a few counts. V usage is TRBV6-2 or TRBV6-3 and J usage is TRBJ2-5; D is uncertain. The V end was cut by 0 bases, the J end by 3 bases, with 14 bases between. Germline CDR1 and CDR2: MNHEY and SVGEGT. This CDR3 contains 16 residues. The CDR3 bases are TGTGCCAGCAGTTACTCGATTGGGCTCCTAGAAGAGACCCAGTACTTC. This encodes CASSYSIGLLEETQYF.